The 3 T cell receptor beta chains listed next were all sequenced from one sample in a study of cytomegalovirus exposure and HLA in healthy donors. In the PCR, 60 Vbeta and 13 Jbeta primers were used. Sequenced by immunoSEQ multiplex PCR; TCRdb stores in-frame clones only, minus some. Among 88,000 or so clones listed, around 60% were seen once. The sequencing input was PBMCs. Receptor source: a male donor in good health and CMV-seropositive.

This sequence joins TRBV28 and TRBJ1-5, with D possibly being TRBD1 (6 bases). Between the trimmed V and J ends, which lost 5 bases and 6 bases, there was a span of 20 bases. The CDR3 loop spans 16 amino acids. Germline CDR1 reads MDHEN; CDR2 reads SYDVKM. The CDR3 region is CASSAHLGTRGQPQHF. Here the CDR3 DNA reads TGTGCCAGCAGTGCTCACCTCGGGACCAGGGGTCAGCCCCAGCATTTT.

The CDR3 nucleotides are TGTGCCAGTAGAATTAGCGGGATTAACTCCTACGAGCAGTACTTC. Amino acids: CASRISGINSYEQYF. The V call is TRBV19, the J call TRBJ2-7; 8 bases are shared with TRBD2. The ends lost 6 bases at V and 0 bases at J; junction bases unmatched: 7. The germline CDR1 and CDR2 sequences are LNHDA and SQIVND (reference sequence). CDR3 length: 15 residues.

The V gene is TRBV28, the J gene TRBJ2-4; weak D call: TRBD2 (5 bases). CDR3 length: 16 residues. Looked up from germline, CDR1 is MDHEN and CDR2 is SYDVKM. Trimming left V 2 bases short and J 0 bases short, with 11 bases between. The CDR3 spells CASSLSGRLAKNIQYF. In DNA form, the CDR3 reads TGTGCCAGCAGTTTAAGTGGGAGACTAGCCAAAAACATTCAGTACTTC.